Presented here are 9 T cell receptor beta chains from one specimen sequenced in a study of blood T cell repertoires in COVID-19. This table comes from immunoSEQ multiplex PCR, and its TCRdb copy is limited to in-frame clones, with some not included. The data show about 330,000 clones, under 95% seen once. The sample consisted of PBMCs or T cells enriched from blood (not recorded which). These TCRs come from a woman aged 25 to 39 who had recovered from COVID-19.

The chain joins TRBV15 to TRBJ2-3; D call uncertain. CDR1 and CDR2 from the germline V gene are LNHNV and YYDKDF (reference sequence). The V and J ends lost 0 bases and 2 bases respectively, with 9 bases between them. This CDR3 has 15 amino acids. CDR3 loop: CATSRDIQFTDTQYF. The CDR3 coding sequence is TGTGCCACCAGCAGAGATATTCAGTTCACAGATACGCAGTATTTT.

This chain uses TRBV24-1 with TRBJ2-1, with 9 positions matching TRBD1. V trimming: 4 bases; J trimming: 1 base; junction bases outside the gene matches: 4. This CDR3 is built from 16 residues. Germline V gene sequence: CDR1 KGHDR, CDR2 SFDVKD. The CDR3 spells CATSDLGQGSYNEQFF. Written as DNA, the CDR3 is TGTGCCACCAGTGACCTGGGACAGGGTTCCTACAATGAGCAGTTCTTC.

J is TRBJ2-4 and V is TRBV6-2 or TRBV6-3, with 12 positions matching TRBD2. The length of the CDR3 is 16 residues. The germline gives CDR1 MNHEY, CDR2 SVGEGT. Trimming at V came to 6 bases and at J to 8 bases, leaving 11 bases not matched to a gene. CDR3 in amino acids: CASSFETSGSKDIQYF. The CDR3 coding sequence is TGTGCCAGCAGCTTCGAGACTAGCGGGAGTAAGGACATTCAGTACTTC.

The CDR3 reads CASSQGVAGADGELFF. The CDR3 nucleotides read TGTGCCAGCAGCCAAGGGGTAGCGGGAGCCGACGGGGAGCTGTTTTTT. The chain combines TRBV3-1 (or the pseudogene TRBV3-2) with TRBJ2-2; TRBD2 matches 9 bases. With V trimmed by 1 base and J by 7 bases, 7 bases remained unmatched. CDR3 length equals 16 residues. Germline-derived CDR1 and CDR2 are LGHDT and YNNKEL (reference sequence).

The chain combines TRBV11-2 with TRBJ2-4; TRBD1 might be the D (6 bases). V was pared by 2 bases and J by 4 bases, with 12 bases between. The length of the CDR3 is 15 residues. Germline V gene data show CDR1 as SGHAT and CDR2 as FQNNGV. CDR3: CASSLTQGPKNIQYF. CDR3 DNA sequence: TGTGCCAGCAGCTTAACGCAGGGGCCAAAAAACATTCAGTACTTC. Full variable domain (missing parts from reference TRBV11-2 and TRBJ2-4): EAGVAQSPRYKIIEKRQSVAFWCNPISGHATLYWYQQILGQGPKLLIQFQNNGVVDDSQLPKDRFSAERLKGVDSTLKIQPAKLEDSAVYLCASSLTQGPKNIQYFGAGTRLSVL.

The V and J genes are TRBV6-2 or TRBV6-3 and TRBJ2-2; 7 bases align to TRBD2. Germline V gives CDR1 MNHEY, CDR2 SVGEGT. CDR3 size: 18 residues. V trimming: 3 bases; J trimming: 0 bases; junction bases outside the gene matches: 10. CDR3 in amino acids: CASSYHEPLAANTGELFF. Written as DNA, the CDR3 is TGTGCCAGCAGTTATCACGAGCCCCTAGCGGCGAACACCGGGGAGCTGTTTTTT.

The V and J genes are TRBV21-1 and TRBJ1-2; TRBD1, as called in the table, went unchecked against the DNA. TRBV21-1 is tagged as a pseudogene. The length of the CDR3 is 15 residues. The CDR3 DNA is TGTGCCCGACCCAGGGACAGGGCGTTTGGCTATGGCTACACCTTC. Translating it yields CARPRDRAFGYGYTF.

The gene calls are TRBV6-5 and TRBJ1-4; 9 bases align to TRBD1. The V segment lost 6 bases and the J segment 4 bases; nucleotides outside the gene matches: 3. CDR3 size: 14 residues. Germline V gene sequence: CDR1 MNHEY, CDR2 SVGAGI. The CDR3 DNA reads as TGTGCCAGCAGCCAGGGACAGGGTAATGAAAAACTGTTTTTT. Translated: CASSQGQGNEKLFF.

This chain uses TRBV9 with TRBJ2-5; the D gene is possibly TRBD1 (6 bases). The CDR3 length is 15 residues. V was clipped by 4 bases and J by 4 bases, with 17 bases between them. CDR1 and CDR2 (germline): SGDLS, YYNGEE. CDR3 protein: CASSPRQAGRETQYF. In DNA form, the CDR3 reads TGTGCCAGCAGCCCTCGACAGGCTGGGAGAGAGACCCAGTACTTC.